These 16 T cell receptor beta chains came from one sample sequenced in a study of regulatory T cells in long-lasting Graves disease (dated by TCRdb to the early 2020s). RNA was extracted from PBMCs in TRIzol for both TCR sequencing and RNA sequencing. The public reads were reanalyzed by TCRdb: fastp trimming at Q25, MiXCR alignment, in-frame beta chains only. Entries are consolidated by CDR3 protein sequence, retaining the most common genes and DNA. This sample has about 850 distinct CDR3 sequences in its table, and approximately 79% of those were observed once. Of the sample, 13% to 15% falls within the top ten clones. The sample here was peripheral blood mononuclear cells (PBMCs), taken with antithyroid drug treatment, in newly diagnosed or persistent Graves disease (not recorded which). The source is a man in his forties or fifties with Graves disease. Donor details come from another sample of the same person, matched by shared clones.

The rearrangement uses TRBV29-1 and TRBJ2-1; 11 positions match TRBD2. The germline V gene has CDR1 SQVTM and CDR2 ANQGSEA. The CDR3 covers 16 residues. Losses at the gene ends were 6 bases for V and 1 base for J; bases not matched to a gene: 8. As DNA, the CDR3 is TGCAGCGTCCAAACTAGCGGGAGCGGTTCCTACAATGAGCAGTTCTTC. Translating gives CSVQTSGSGSYNEQFF.

This chain joins TRBV3-1 and TRBJ1-2; D is perhaps TRBD1 (6 bases). Germline V gene lookup returns CDR1 LGHDT and CDR2 YNNKEL (reference sequence). CDR3 length equals 14 residues. V lost 0 bases and J lost 8, with 13 bases in between. The CDR3 nucleotides are TGTGCCAGCAGCCAAGATCGAGGACAGAGGGGCTACACCTTC. Residues: CASSQDRGQRGYTF.

The V call is TRBV7-8, the J call TRBJ2-7; D not resolved. The CDR3 runs to 12 residues. Trimming removed 1 base at V and 7 bases at J, with 8 bases between. Germline V lookup: CDR1 SGHVS, CDR2 FQNEAQ. The CDR3 DNA reads TGTGCCAGCAGCTTAGGGTCGAGGGAGCAGTACTTC. Its translation is CASSLGSREQYF.

This chain joins TRBV7-2 and TRBJ2-3; 9 nucleotides agree with TRBD1. The junction had 6 bases not matched to a gene; V was cut back by 1 base and J by 4 bases. The CDR3 covers 16 residues. The germline CDR1 and CDR2 sequences are SGHTA and FQGNSA. The CDR3 nucleotides read TGTGCCAGCAGCTTAGTCGGGACAGGGAAGGCAGATACGCAGTATTTT. Its translation is CASSLVGTGKADTQYF.

The gene calls are TRBV23-1 and TRBJ2-3; D gene ambiguous. TRBV23-1 carries the ORF label, with uncertain function. The length of the CDR3 is 14 residues. The V end lost 8 bases, the J end lost 2 bases, and 14 bases lay between the germline ends. The CDR3, as DNA: TGCGCCAGCCGGCAGGAGAGATTCACAGATACGCAGTATTTT. Its translation is CASRQERFTDTQYF.

The V gene is TRBV5-6, the J gene TRBJ1-5, with 7 positions matching TRBD1. V was clipped by 3 bases and J by 7 bases; unmatched bases: 7. The CDR3 runs 14 residues. Looked up from germline, CDR1 is SGHDT and CDR2 is YYEEEE. In nucleotides, the CDR3 is TGTGCCAGCAGCTCACAGGGGCCTTACCAGCCCCAGCATTTT. Protein: CASSSQGPYQPQHF.

The J gene is TRBJ1-3, the V gene TRBV7-3, with TRBD1 matching over 7 bases. Trimming at V came to 5 bases and at J to 4 bases, leaving 2 bases not matched to a gene. CDR3 length: 13 amino acids. Germline loops: CDR1 SGHTA, CDR2 FQGTGA. DNA for the CDR3: TGTGCCAGCAGCATGGGACAGGGAAACACCATATATTTT. It translates to CASSMGQGNTIYF.

Concerning this clonotype: One junction end disagrees with the germline gene, perhaps due to a read error. This chain joins TRBV18 and TRBJ2-3; TRBD2 aligns across 11 bases. This CDR3 is built from 15 residues. Looked up from germline, CDR1 is KGHSH and CDR2 is LQKENI. The CDR3 sequence: CASSTGLAVGDKQYF. CDR3 sequence (DNA): TGTGCCAGCTCAACGGGACTAGCGGTAGGAGATAAGCAGTATTTT. The full variable domain, completed using reference TRBV18 and TRBJ2-3, is NAGVMQNPRHLVRRRGQEARLRCSPMKGHSHVYWYRQLPEEGLKFMVYLQKENIIDESGMPKERFSAEFPKEGPSILRIQQVVRGDSAAYFCASSTGLAVGDKQYFGPGTRLTVL.

The gene calls are TRBV30 and TRBJ1-4; no firm D call. This CDR3 spans 11 amino acids. The germline V gene encodes CDR1 GTSNPN and CDR2 SVGIG (reference sequence). Trimming removed 8 bases from V and 7 bases from J, with 11 bases in between. The CDR3 loop reads CARKATEKLFF. In DNA form, the CDR3 reads TGTGCCCGGAAGGCCACTGAAAAACTGTTTTTT.

Points on this clonotype: At one of its ends the junction is not consistent with the germline gene, which may arise from a read error. The chain links TRBV6-4 to TRBJ2-3; no clear D. Germline V gene data show CDR1 as MRHNA and CDR2 as SNTAGT. CDR3 size: 10 residues. For the CDR3, the DNA is TGTGCCACCAGTGACGATACGCAGTATTTT. It encodes CATSDDTQYF.

The V gene is TRBV18, the J gene TRBJ1-3; 7 bases fit TRBD1. The CDR3 extends over 17 amino acids. The germline gives CDR1 KGHSH, CDR2 LQKENI. Losses at the gene ends were 3 bases for V and 2 bases for J; bases not matched to a gene: 10. The chain's CDR3 is CASSPQQGSSTGNTIYF. The CDR3 region has the DNA TGTGCCAGCTCACCTCAACAGGGGAGTAGTACTGGAAACACCATATATTTT.

The rearrangement links TRBV29-1 to TRBJ2-4; D call uncertain. V was cut by 5 bases and J by 8 bases, with 7 bases left in between. The CDR3 totals 10 residues. The germline gives CDR1 SQVTM, CDR2 ANQGSEA. Written as DNA, the CDR3 is TGCAGCGTTCGATGGGACATTCAGTACTTC. It specifies CSVRWDIQYF.

The chain is built from TRBV3-1 and TRBJ2-1; D is perhaps TRBD1 (6 bases). Trimming cost V 0 bases and J 0 bases, with 9 bases left between them. Per germline, CDR1 LGHDT and CDR2 YNNKEL (reference sequence). The CDR3 has 16 residues. The CDR3 loop reads CASSQEADSSYNEQFF. CDR3 in DNA: TGTGCCAGCAGCCAAGAAGCGGACAGCTCCTACAATGAGCAGTTCTTC.

The J gene is TRBJ1-1, the V gene TRBV28; D is undetermined. CDR3 size: 12 residues. Between the trimmed V and J ends, which lost 6 bases and 11 bases, there was a span of 16 bases. Germline lookup yields CDR1 MDHEN and CDR2 SYDVKM. The chain's CDR3 is CASSLSGERAFF. As DNA, the CDR3 is TGTGCCAGCAGCCTATCTGGGGAGCGGGCTTTCTTT.

The chain recombines TRBV11-2 with TRBJ2-1, with a possible D match to TRBD1 (6 bases). The V end was cut by 3 bases, the J end by 7 bases, with 10 bases between. From germline, CDR1 is SGHAT and CDR2 FQNNGV. The CDR3 runs 13 residues. CDR3 region: CASSLTQGNEQFF. The CDR3 DNA reads as TGTGCCAGCAGCTTGACACAGGGTAATGAGCAGTTCTTC.

This chain uses TRBV9 with TRBJ1-2, with D perhaps matching TRBD1 (5 bases). V lost 4 bases, J lost 2 bases, and 9 bases lay in between. Germline values: CDR1 SGDLS, CDR2 YYNGEE. The CDR3 spans 13 residues. CDR3 amino acids: CASSPDTNYGYTF. For the CDR3, the DNA is TGTGCCAGCAGCCCGGACACCAACTATGGCTACACCTTC.